Sequencing of this T cell receptor beta chain was carried out in a study of regulatory T cells in long-lasting Graves disease (dated by TCRdb to the early 2020s). About the investigation overall: Newly diagnosed Graves' disease patients had taken antithyroid drugs for less than 3 months. Peripheral blood TCR sequencing and RNA sequencing compared persistent Graves' disease patients with newly diagnosed Graves' disease patients. The study was registered as a clinical trial and conducted in China. A total of roughly 35 samples underwent TCR sequencing: 13 from persistent and about 20 from newly diagnosed Graves' disease patients. Here is what the overall study found, with its caveats: Persistent patients shared more public clonotypes among themselves (around 3,000) than newly diagnosed patients did (more than 850). Preferential use of TRBV28, TRBJ1-2 and TRBJ2-5 was observed in persistent disease, whereas TRBV20-1 and TRBJ2-1 were favored in newly diagnosed disease. Sequencing and analysis were limited to the TCR beta chain. The authors acknowledged the small sample size as a limitation that may reduce accuracy. Peripheral blood alone was examined, since thyroid tissue, which constituted the primary lesion, could not be accessed. Compared with newly diagnosed patients, persistent Graves' disease patients had lower TCR Shannon entropy and fewer highly expanded clones, which suggests clonal expansion.

The sample's time point, from its label and the paper: newly diagnosed GD, antithyroid drugs for less than 3 months. For both TCR sequencing and RNA sequencing, RNA was extracted from PBMCs using TRIzol. The diagnosis of Graves' disease followed American Thyroid Association guidelines. The patients came from an endocrinology department in Xi'an, China. Each patient gave around 9 milliliters of peripheral blood, collected in an EDTA anticoagulant tube. Ficoll Paque Plus density gradient separation was used to isolate PBMCs, and no further T cell sorting was done. An Agilent 2100 Bioanalyzer and agarose gel were used to assess RNA quality, and a NanoDrop 2000 was used to measure RNA concentration. To prepare the library, multiplex PCR was applied. Data came from an Illumina HiSeq 4000. To build TCR beta libraries, CDR3 regions were amplified by Arm-PCR using iRepertoire HTBI primers. Before sequencing, the PCR products underwent gel purification. Per the authors' processing: Across samples, around 58 TRBV and 13 to 15 TRBJ segments were identified and used for gene usage analysis of CDR3 amino acid clonotypes. Filtered high-quality paired reads were merged into contigs using COPE and FqMerger. BLAST was used to align contigs to IMGT TRBV, TRBD and TRBJ reference genes, with CDR3 defined following IMGT. Clonotypes above 0.1% frequency were classified as highly expanded clones. Shannon entropy was used to measure repertoire diversity, and the Gini coefficient was used to measure V-J evenness. A clonotype found in more than one individual was treated as public. In-frame beta chains were kept once TCRdb had trimmed the public reads at Q25 with fastp and called clones with MiXCR. Identical CDR3 proteins give one entry, which carries the most common genes and DNA. TCRdb's processing, not the authors', yielded these V and J calls. Across this sample there are around 450,000 distinct CDR3 sequences, with roughly 16% seen only once. The leading ten clones occupy more than 10% of the sample.

CDR1 and CDR2 are read off the germline V gene as SGHTA and FQGNSA. V is pruned by 5 bases and J by 5 bases, leaving 16 bases of the junction without a gene match. The CDR3, from cysteine to phenylalanine, totals 17 residues. The CDR3 DNA has 51 bases and is translated from base 1. A word on this clonotype: The antigen it binds to is not known. No clone much larger than this one lies a single base away; base qualities are absent.

In addition, the sample was reused for a study of T cells in Graves' hyperthyroidism and ophthalmopathy. The other study reports the following: Stable Graves' hyperthyroidism was defined as the absence of progression to ophthalmopathy over 18 months of follow-up. The hyperthyroidism patients were between 18 and 65 years old and newly diagnosed, with a disease duration of less than 2 months. Exclusion was applied to patients with uncontrolled infections, other autoimmune diseases, pregnancy or lactation. Clinical symptoms, serum thyroxine and TRAb, thyroid ultrasound, and orbital computed tomography formed the basis for the diagnoses. For the first round of RT-PCR on the TCR CDR3, the HTBI primer set was used together with the Qiagen OneStep RT-PCR kit. Blood samples also contained most of the expanded thyroid clonotypes (frequency above 0.001), which suggests that blood repertoires may reflect thyroid immune responses. In cross-validation, a model built on a 13 V-J signature told ophthalmopathy apart from stable hyperthyroidism with 85% to 90% sensitivity and roughly 83% specificity, and in testing the same model reached 80%/75%. In validation, the model predicted progression to ophthalmopathy with roughly 70% sensitivity and approximately 78% specificity, a median of 6.5 months before onset. A discovery cohort of about 95 patients, approximately 45 with Graves' ophthalmopathy and 57 with stable Graves' hyperthyroidism, was used to find distinguishing TCR V-J signatures. Prospective prediction of ophthalmopathy was tested in an independent validation cohort consisting of fewer than 20 hyperthyroidism patients and approximately 16 patients who later progressed to ophthalmopathy. For training and testing, the 80 to 100 patients in the discovery cohort were randomly divided in a 7:3 ratio. Thyroid tissue and blood T-cell repertoires from six Graves' hyperthyroidism patients were also compared in the study. Once sampling was done, hyperthyroidism patients were given methimazole at a starting dose of 30 mg daily, whereas ophthalmopathy patients were given high-dose intravenous methylprednisolone. Libraries were constructed in a second round of multiplex PCR, after which size selection and purification were carried out. Sequencing of the libraries was done on an Illumina HiSeq2000 using paired-end 100 bp reads. SOAPnuke was used to process the raw data, throwing out any read that contained adapters or uncalled bases, had a mean Phred below 15, or lacked an exact constant-primer or identifier match. High-quality paired reads were merged using COPE v1.2.5, and each unique nucleotide sequence was defined as a clonotype. Clonotypes were aligned to IMGT TRBV, TRBD and TRBJ reference segments using MiTCR v1.1. The analysis included only V-J combinations with a frequency above 0.0001, which together covered 99% to 99.2% of the repertoires. The TCS score was defined as the ratio of F50 (clonal expansion) to E x V (chaos), calculated using BLOSUM62-based TCRdist between CDR3 peptides within each V-J. Welch's t-statistics and random forest reduced some 510 V-J features to fewer than 15, which were used in a naive Bayes classifier (R e1071). Sample size was not statistically predetermined, and blinding of investigators to group allocation was not performed. The paper reports TCR Vbeta CDR3 sequencing of some 140 peripheral blood samples: some 44 ophthalmopathy, fewer than 85 hyperthyroidism and around 17 progressor patients.

The clonotype originates from a man aged 40-49 years with Graves disease. Donor details come from another sample of the same person, matched by shared clones. The material sequenced was peripheral blood mononuclear cells (PBMCs), taken at new diagnosis, from a patient treated with antithyroid drugs. The V and J segments used are TRBV7-2 and TRBJ2-5, with 8 bases aligning to TRBD2. Here is the DNA: TGTGCCAGCAGCGCCGGATCGGCGGGAGGTTACATTGAGACCCAGTACTTC. Its amino acids are CASSAGSAGGYIETQYF.